These 27 T cell receptor beta chains were sequenced from one sample in a study of cytomegalovirus exposure and HLA in healthy donors. Use of 60 Vbeta and 13 Jbeta primers characterized the PCR. Measured with immunoSEQ multiplex PCR; TCRdb has only the in-frame clones, and not every one. The data show 130,000 to 150,000 clones, around 79% seen once. Sequencing input: PBMCs. Source of these receptors: a female donor in good health and CMV-seronegative.

The V call is TRBV7-3, the J call TRBJ1-6; tentative D call: TRBD1 (5 bases). CDR1 is SGHTA, CDR2 FQGTGA, per germline. The CDR3 covers 15 residues. V lost 1 base and J lost 5, with 9 bases in between. CDR3: CASSLMGRDNSPLHF. Here the CDR3 DNA reads TGTGCCAGCAGCTTAATGGGCAGGGATAATTCACCCCTCCACTTT.

The chain uses TRBV13 and TRBJ1-2; TRBD1 agrees at 7 bases. The CDR3 has 14 residues. V dropped 4 bases and J dropped 2; count of bases not matched to a gene: 4. Germline CDR1 and CDR2: PRHDT and FYEKMQ (reference sequence). The CDR3 loop reads CASSWRQGNYGYTF. The DNA for the CDR3 is TGTGCCAGCAGCTGGAGACAGGGAAACTATGGCTACACCTTC. The full variable domain, completed using reference TRBV13 and TRBJ1-2, is AAGVIQSPRHLIKEKRETATLKCYPIPRHDTVYWYQQGPGQDPQFLISFYEKMQSDKGSIPDRFSAQQFSDYHSELNMSSLELGDSALYFCASSWRQGNYGYTFGSGTRLTVV.

The chain recombines TRBV19 with TRBJ2-7; 12 bases agree with TRBD2. The CDR3 runs 15 residues. Germline lookup yields CDR1 LNHDA and CDR2 SQIVND (reference sequence). Trimming took 5 bases from V and 3 from J; bases not matched to a gene: 5. In DNA, the CDR3 is TGTGCCAGTAGTTCGGGACTAGCGGGCCTCTACGAGCAGTACTTC. Protein sequence: CASSSGLAGLYEQYF.

The chain uses TRBV5-4 and TRBJ2-5, with 7 nucleotides matching TRBD2. V lost 5 bases and J lost 5; bases outside the gene matches: 12. The CDR3 loop spans 15 amino acids. CDR1 is SGHNT, CDR2 YYREEE, per germline (reference sequence). The CDR3 sequence is CASRARGRDRETQYF. The CDR3, as DNA: TGTGCCAGCAGGGCTCGGGGGAGGGATCGGGAGACCCAGTACTTC.

The rearrangement uses TRBV19 and TRBJ1-5; no reliable D call. Germline V gene sequence: CDR1 LNHDA, CDR2 SQIVND (reference sequence). The CDR3 length is 13 residues. The V end lost 6 bases, the J end lost 2 bases, and 8 bases lay between the germline ends. CDR3 nucleotides: TGTGCCAGTAGCCCTTCTGGCAATCAGCCCCAGCATTTT. Its protein product is CASSPSGNQPQHF.

The CDR3 here is CASSRGLEQFF. Written as DNA, the CDR3 is TGCGCCAGCAGCCGGGGACTTGAGCAGTTCTTC. The rearrangement uses TRBV5-1 and TRBJ2-1, with D maybe TRBD2 (6 bases). This CDR3 has 11 amino acids. The V end was cut by 4 bases, the J end by 9 bases, with 8 bases between. CDR1 and CDR2 (germline): SGHRS, YFSETQ.

The chain is built from TRBV9 and TRBJ2-7, with 7 bases that match TRBD2. Trimming at V came to 4 bases and at J to 0 bases, leaving 10 bases not matched to a gene. The CDR3 extends over 16 amino acids. Per germline, CDR1 SGDLS and CDR2 YYNGEE. Here the CDR3 DNA reads TGTGCCAGCAGCCCTCGGGGGGTTTTAAGCTCCTACGAGCAGTACTTC. The encoded protein is CASSPRGVLSSYEQYF.

The chain couples TRBV6-5 to TRBJ2-1, with 8 bases fitting TRBD2. V dropped 7 bases and J dropped 8; count of bases not matched to a gene: 10. CDR3 length: 14 residues. The germline V gene has CDR1 MNHEY and CDR2 SVGAGI. The CDR3 sequence: CASNRAREEDEQFF. The DNA for the CDR3 is TGTGCCAGCAATAGGGCGCGGGAGGAGGATGAGCAGTTCTTC.

This chain joins TRBV6-5 and TRBJ2-2, with D perhaps matching TRBD1 (5 bases). The CDR3 contains 13 residues. Germline V CDR1 and CDR2: MNHEY, SVGAGI. The V end was cut by 0 bases, the J end by 6 bases, with 5 bases between. The CDR3 region has the DNA TGTGCCAGCAGTTACTCGGGGCCCGGGGAGCTGTTTTTT. Protein: CASSYSGPGELFF.

CDR3 sequence: CASSLVTGDLSYNEQFF. The CDR3 coding sequence is TGCGCCAGCAGCTTGGTGACAGGGGATCTCTCCTACAATGAGCAGTTCTTC. The V call is TRBV5-1, the J call TRBJ2-1, with TRBD1 matching over 8 bases. The germline gives CDR1 SGHRS, CDR2 YFSETQ. The CDR3 covers 17 residues. V lost 0 bases and J lost 0; bases outside the gene matches: 5.

This clone was seen more than once but under ten times. The J gene is TRBJ1-1, the V gene TRBV30; D call uncertain. The germline V gene has CDR1 GTSNPN and CDR2 SVGIG (reference sequence). The germline V and J ends were trimmed by 4 bases and 1 base, with 10 bases remaining between them. This CDR3 is built from 13 residues. CDR3 protein: CAWTPLANTEAFF. The CDR3 DNA is TGTGCCTGGACCCCCTTAGCGAACACTGAAGCTTTCTTT.

This sequence joins TRBV4-1 and TRBJ2-7, with TRBD1 matching 9 bases. Per the germline V gene, CDR1 is MGHRA and CDR2 is YSYEKL. Unmatched junction bases numbered 7, after V lost 0 bases and J lost 10 bases. The CDR3 has 14 residues. The CDR3 DNA is TGCGCCAGCAGCCAAGAGACAGGGGGGTGTGAACAGTACTTC. Its protein is CASSQETGGCEQYF.

This chain uses TRBV6-6 with TRBJ2-1; D perhaps matches TRBD1 (6 bases). V lost 0 bases to trimming and J lost 9 bases, with 12 bases between them. Germline V gene sequence: CDR1 MNHNY, CDR2 SVGAGI (reference sequence). The length of the CDR3 is 14 residues. CDR3 loop: CASSYSAGESEQFF. CDR3 sequence (DNA): TGTGCCAGCAGTTACTCGGCAGGGGAAAGTGAGCAGTTCTTC.

The gene calls are TRBV30 and TRBJ2-7, with D perhaps TRBD1 (6 bases). Trimming shortened V by 4 bases and J by 2 bases, and 12 bases separated the two germline ends. Germline V gene sequence: CDR1 GTSNPN, CDR2 SVGIG (reference sequence). This CDR3 has 13 residues. The DNA for the CDR3 is TGTGCCTGGAAGTTCAGGGGACCCTACGAGCAGTACTTC. Amino acid sequence: CAWKFRGPYEQYF.

The genes are TRBV2 and TRBJ1-5; D unresolved. The CDR3 length is 14 residues. Trimming removed 4 bases from V and 6 bases from J, with 13 bases in between. The germline gives CDR1 SNHLY, CDR2 FYNNEI. As DNA, the CDR3 is TGTGCCAGCAGTGGTCGGGGTCGGGGTCAGCCCCAGCATTTT. This encodes CASSGRGRGQPQHF.

The chain uses TRBV7-3 and TRBJ2-2; D is perhaps TRBD2 (5 bases). The V gene's germline CDR1 is SGHTA and CDR2 FQGTGA. The CDR3 is made up of 13 amino acids. Trimming stripped 5 bases from V and 6 bases from J, with 10 bases between. The CDR3 protein is CASSPGLSGELFF. The CDR3 DNA reads as TGTGCCAGCAGCCCCGGACTCTCCGGGGAGCTGTTTTTT.

A single count supports this clone. The chain has TRBV2 and TRBJ2-2; 9 bases match TRBD1. V lost 7 bases and J lost 2; bases outside the gene matches: 5. The germline V gene has CDR1 SNHLY and CDR2 FYNNEI. The CDR3 contains 15 residues. CDR3 loop: CASTGQGPNTGELFF. As DNA, the CDR3 is TGTGCCAGCACCGGACAGGGGCCAAACACCGGGGAGCTGTTTTTT. Filled out from reference TRBV2 and TRBJ2-2, the complete variable domain reads EPEVTQTPSHQVTQMGQEVILRCVPISNHLYFYWYRQILGQKVEFLVSFYNNEISEKSEIFDDQFSVERPDGSNFTLKIRSTKLEDSAMYFCASTGQGPNTGELFFGEGSRLTVL.

J is TRBJ2-2 and V is TRBV5-1, with 13 nucleotides matching TRBD2. The CDR3 is 17 amino acids. The V segment lost 2 bases and the J segment 3 bases; nucleotides outside the gene matches: 4. CDR1 SGHRS and CDR2 YFSETQ come from the germline V gene. The CDR3 sequence: CASSFGTSGVDTGELFF. Written as DNA, the CDR3 is TGCGCCAGCAGCTTCGGGACTAGCGGGGTGGACACCGGGGAGCTGTTTTTT.

The gene calls are TRBV27 and TRBJ2-5, with 11 bases matching TRBD2. The last part of the DNA fits TRBJ2-7 better; the J call may be wrong. The CDR3 totals 14 residues. In germline, CDR1 is MNHEY, CDR2 SMNVEV (reference sequence). The CDR3 DNA reads as TGTGCCAGCAGTTTTCTACTAGCGGGAGCCGAGCAGTACTTC. Translation gives CASSFLLAGAEQYF.

The chain carries TRBV7-2 and TRBJ2-4, with 10 positions matching TRBD2. The germline CDR1 and CDR2 sequences are SGHTA and FQGNSA. The CDR3 consists of 17 residues. The ends lost 4 bases at V and 1 base at J; junction bases unmatched: 7. CDR3 coding DNA: TGTGCCAGCAGCTCCCGACTAGCGGGTCCCGCCAAAAACATTCAGTACTTC. It specifies CASSSRLAGPAKNIQYF. The full variable domain, in which reference TRBV7-2 and TRBJ2-4 provide the parts outside the CDR3, is GAGVSQSPSNKVTEKGKDVELRCDPISGHTALYWYRQSLGQGLEFLIYFQGNSAPDKSGLPSDRFSAERTGGSVSTLTIQRTQQEDSAVYLCASSSRLAGPAKNIQYFGAGTRLSVL.

J is TRBJ1-5 and V is TRBV28; D is unresolved. Germline values: CDR1 MDHEN, CDR2 SYDVKM. Deletions cut 6 bases from V and 7 bases from J, with 10 bases between. The CDR3 totals 12 residues. Here the CDR3 reads CASSPPLQPQHF. The CDR3 nucleotides read TGTGCCAGCAGCCCCCCCCTACAGCCCCAGCATTTT. Full variable domain (missing parts from reference TRBV28 and TRBJ1-5): DVKVTQSSRYLVKRTGEKVFLECVQDMDHENMFWYRQDPGLGLRLIYFSYDVKMKEKGDIPEGYSVSREKKERFSLILESASTNQTSMYLCASSPPLQPQHFGDGTRLSIL.

V gene TRBV18 combines with J gene TRBJ1-6; D not resolved. This CDR3 comprises 16 residues. Trimming took off 2 bases at V and 0 bases at J, with 8 bases between the two ends. CDR1 and CDR2 (germline): KGHSH, LQKENI. The CDR3 DNA reads as TGTGCCAGCTCACCAAGTGCGAGCTCCTATAATTCACCCCTCCACTTT. Protein sequence: CASSPSASSYNSPLHF.

The chain uses TRBV9 and TRBJ2-1, with TRBD2 as a possible D gene (6 bases). CDR3 length equals 14 residues. The ends were cut back, 4 bases at V and 0 bases at J, with 8 bases in the middle. Germline-derived CDR1 and CDR2 are SGDLS and YYNGEE. CDR3 nucleotide sequence: TGTGCCAGCAGCCCGGGGGACTCCTACAATGAGCAGTTCTTC. This sequence encodes CASSPGDSYNEQFF.

This clone occurred a few times. The chain has TRBV21-1 and TRBJ1-6. TRBV21-1 is a pseudogene segment. CDR3 length: 16 residues. CDR3 nucleotides: TGTGCCAGCAGCCGAAGCGGGAGCTCCTATAATTCACCCCTCCACTTT. This translates into CASSRSGSSYNSPLHF.

The V and J genes are TRBV5-1 and TRBJ2-3, with D perhaps TRBD2 (6 bases). Germline V gives CDR1 SGHRS, CDR2 YFSETQ. With 0 bases removed from V and 4 bases from J, the gap between germline ends came to 15 bases. The CDR3 length is 16 residues. This CDR3 reads CASSLADGRLADTQYF. The CDR3 DNA reads TGCGCCAGCAGCTTGGCCGACGGGAGATTGGCAGATACGCAGTATTTT.

The J gene is TRBJ1-4, the V gene TRBV19; D remains unclear. Germline loops: CDR1 LNHDA, CDR2 SQIVND (reference sequence). Trimming removed 3 bases at V and 3 bases at J, with 8 bases between. CDR3 length: 14 amino acids. The CDR3 spells CASSIGSANEKLFF. The CDR3 nucleotides read TGTGCCAGTAGTATCGGGTCAGCTAATGAAAAACTGTTTTTT. Drawing the rest from reference TRBV19 and TRBJ1-4, the complete variable domain is DGGITQSPKYLFRKEGQNVTLSCEQNLNHDAMYWYRQDPGQGLRLIYYSQIVNDFQKGDIAEGYSVSREKKESFPLTVTSAQKNPTAFYLCASSIGSANEKLFFGSGTQLSVL.

The chain links TRBV4-3 to TRBJ1-2, with 12 bases fitting TRBD1. CDR1 and CDR2 (germline): LGHNA, YSLEER. The CDR3 length is 16 residues. Trimming removed 5 bases from V and 3 bases from J; junction bases left unmatched: 7. The CDR3 loop is CASSGRGQGAYYGYTF. The CDR3 DNA reads TGCGCCAGCAGCGGGCGGGGACAGGGGGCTTACTATGGCTACACCTTC.